Presented here are 17 T cell receptor beta chains from one specimen sequenced in a study of blood T cell repertoires in COVID-19. The assay was immunoSEQ multiplex PCR, and TCRdb's table has in-frame clones only and misses some. In the table there are 150,000 to 200,000 clones, around 87% of which are singletons. Sequenced material: peripheral blood. Source of these receptors: a man in his forties with active or convalescent COVID-19.

This clone was detected a few times. J is TRBJ1-1 and V is TRBV5-1; the D gene is possibly TRBD1 (5 bases). V lost 0 bases, J lost 3 bases, and 12 bases lay in between. This CDR3 is 15 amino acids long. CDR1 and CDR2 (germline): SGHRS, YFSETQ. The CDR3 here is CASSLAAGLDTEAFF. The CDR3 region has the DNA TGCGCCAGCAGCTTGGCGGCAGGGTTGGACACTGAAGCTTTCTTT. Variable domain in full (rest from reference TRBV5-1 and TRBJ1-1): KAGVTQTPRYLIKTRGQQVTLSCSPISGHRSVSWYQQTPGQGLQFLFEYFSETQRNKGNFPGRFSGRQFSNSRSEMNVSTLELGDSALYLCASSLAAGLDTEAFFGQGTRLTVV.

The chain is built from TRBV7-8 and TRBJ1-6; D uncertain. V dropped 1 base and J dropped 6 bases, with 16 bases sitting between them. Germline V gene data show CDR1 as SGHVS and CDR2 as FQNEAQ. This CDR3 is built from 17 residues. The CDR3 region is CASSLVVRGSSNSPLHF. The CDR3, as DNA: TGTGCCAGCAGCTTAGTAGTTCGGGGAAGTAGTAATTCACCCCTCCACTTT.

The chain carries TRBV2 and TRBJ1-3; no reliable D call. The CDR3 consists of 14 residues. The germline V gene has CDR1 SNHLY and CDR2 FYNNEI. Trimming took 3 bases from V and 0 from J, leaving 6 bases between them. CDR3 residues: CASSDRFSGNTIYF. DNA for the CDR3: TGTGCCAGCAGTGACAGGTTCTCTGGAAACACCATATATTTT. The full variable domain, rest sourced from reference TRBV2 and TRBJ1-3, is EPEVTQTPSHQVTQMGQEVILRCVPISNHLYFYWYRQILGQKVEFLVSFYNNEISEKSEIFDDQFSVERPDGSNFTLKIRSTKLEDSAMYFCASSDRFSGNTIYFGEGSWLTVV.

The gene calls are TRBV7-8 and TRBJ2-7; 11 bases align to TRBD1. V was pared by 4 bases and J by 8 bases, with 10 bases of the junction left unmatched. CDR3 size: 15 residues. Germline V gene sequence: CDR1 SGHVS, CDR2 FQNEAQ. CDR3 protein: CASSSRGTGGPQQYF. CDR3 bases: TGTGCCAGCAGCTCCCGGGGGACAGGGGGACCTCAGCAGTACTTC.

This chain connects TRBV5-1 to TRBJ1-2; 8 bases map to TRBD1. This CDR3 region has 15 residues. V dropped 4 bases and J dropped 6; count of bases not matched to a gene: 11. Germline V gene sequence: CDR1 SGHRS, CDR2 YFSETQ. The DNA of the CDR3 is TGCGCCAGCAGCCCGGAGCCGGACAGGGTAAATGGCTACACCTTC. It codes for CASSPEPDRVNGYTF.

This clone was observed once. The rearrangement uses TRBV30 and TRBJ1-5; 7 nucleotides line up with TRBD1. Germline-derived CDR1 and CDR2 are GTSNPN and SVGIG (reference sequence). The junction had 9 bases not matched to a gene; V was cut back by 0 bases and J by 10 bases. This CDR3 has 14 residues. The CDR3, as DNA: TGTGCCTGGAGTGTAAACACCGGGGACAGCCCCCAGCATTTT. It is translated as CAWSVNTGDSPQHF.

This clone was picked up one time. J is TRBJ1-2 and V is TRBV28, with a weak D call TRBD1 (6 bases). The CDR3 loop spans 13 amino acids. Between the trimmed V and J ends, which lost 5 bases and 8 bases, there was a span of 15 bases. The germline CDR1 and CDR2 sequences are MDHEN and SYDVKM. For the CDR3, the DNA is TGTGCCAGCAGTATCTCACAGGGTTACGGCTACACCTTC. Its translation: CASSISQGYGYTF.

The chain combines TRBV7-8 with TRBJ2-3, with 8 nucleotides matching TRBD2. The CDR3 totals 20 residues. Germline loops: CDR1 SGHVS, CDR2 FQNEAQ. The V segment lost 0 bases and the J segment 0 bases; nucleotides outside the gene matches: 14. Here the CDR3 reads CASSLAYRKTSGGSTDTQYF. Written as DNA, the CDR3 is TGTGCCAGCAGCTTAGCGTACAGGAAAACAAGCGGGGGAAGCACAGATACGCAGTATTTT.

The CDR3 region has the DNA TGTGCCAGCAGTGAGGGACAGGGTTTTCAGCCCCAGCATTTT. It encodes CASSEGQGFQPQHF. The chain employs TRBV6-1 and TRBJ1-5; 9 nucleotides match TRBD1. The CDR3 spans 14 residues. The germline CDR1 and CDR2 sequences are MNHNS and SASEGT. Trimming at V came to 3 bases and at J to 6 bases, leaving 3 bases not matched to a gene.

The gene calls are TRBV2 and TRBJ2-1; TRBD2 aligns across 13 bases. Germline V gene lookup returns CDR1 SNHLY and CDR2 FYNNEI. The CDR3 is 14 amino acids. V shed 5 bases and J 10 bases; nucleotides not matched to a gene: 5. The CDR3 is CASSTSGGAGEQFF. CDR3 bases: TGTGCCAGCAGTACTAGCGGGGGGGCCGGGGAGCAGTTCTTC.

This clone was seen just once. The chain employs TRBV3-1 (or the pseudogene TRBV3-2) and TRBJ1-2; D not resolved. In germline, CDR1 is LGHDT, CDR2 YNNKEL (reference sequence). The CDR3 runs 15 residues. Trimming removed 2 bases from V and 5 bases from J, with 15 bases in between. CDR3 in amino acids: CASSQRGGREYGYTF. The CDR3 nucleotides read TGTGCCAGCAGCCAACGGGGTGGCCGGGAGTATGGCTACACCTTC.

The chain combines TRBV10-3 with TRBJ1-2; 9 positions agree with TRBD1. V dropped 6 bases and J dropped 4; count of bases not matched to a gene: 6. Germline V gene lookup returns CDR1 ENHRY and CDR2 SYGVKD. CDR3 length: 14 residues. The CDR3: CAISEDRGGYGYTF. The CDR3 bases are TGTGCCATCAGCGAAGACAGGGGGGGCTATGGCTACACCTTC.

V is TRBV28 and J is TRBJ2-5; D not resolved. Trimming removed 2 bases at V and 3 bases at J, with 4 bases between. This CDR3 spans 12 amino acids. Germline assignment: CDR1 MDHEN and CDR2 SYDVKM. CDR3 DNA: TGTGCCAGCAGTTTAATCGAAGAGACCCAGTACTTC. Encoded protein: CASSLIEETQYF.

The V gene is TRBV12-3 or TRBV12-4, the J gene TRBJ2-5, with D maybe TRBD2 (5 bases). V lost 3 bases, J lost 4 bases, and 6 bases lay in between. The CDR3 loop spans 12 amino acids. CDR3 region: CASSLLAETQYF. Written as DNA, the CDR3 is TGTGCCAGCAGTTTGCTAGCAGAGACCCAGTACTTC.

The J gene is TRBJ1-1, the V gene TRBV12-3 or TRBV12-4; a weak D match, TRBD1 (5 bases). This CDR3 region has 13 residues. V gave up 5 bases and J gave up 4 bases, with 11 bases separating them. In nucleotides, the CDR3 is TGTGCCAGCAGTATGCGGGACGGCACTGAAGCTTTCTTT. It codes for CASSMRDGTEAFF.

DNA of the CDR3: TGTGCCAGCAGTTACGGGCAGGGCGGTAATTTAGAGACCCAGTACTTC. Amino acid sequence: CASSYGQGGNLETQYF. This chain links TRBV6-5 with TRBJ2-5, with D maybe TRBD1 (5 bases). The V and J ends lost 2 bases and 4 bases respectively, with 17 bases between them. CDR3 size: 16 residues. The germline V gene encodes CDR1 MNHEY and CDR2 SVGAGI.

The rearrangement joins TRBV2 to TRBJ1-2; weak D call: TRBD1 (6 bases). V gave up 2 bases and J gave up 4 bases, with 14 bases separating them. The CDR3 totals 15 residues. CDR1 and CDR2 (germline): SNHLY, FYNNEI. The CDR3 loop reads CASSELRQVPYGYTF. CDR3 sequence (DNA): TGTGCCAGCAGTGAACTGAGACAGGTCCCCTATGGCTACACCTTC.